One sample yielded the 20 T cell receptor beta chains listed below, sequenced in a study of blood T cell repertoires in COVID-19. This table comes from immunoSEQ multiplex PCR, and its TCRdb copy is limited to in-frame clones, with some not included. Of about 370,000 clones in the sample, approximately 90% were seen once. Sequenced input: PBMCs or T cells enriched from blood (not recorded which). The receptor source for this set is a man aged 18 to 29 who had recovered from COVID-19.

The V gene is TRBV7-2, the J gene TRBJ1-2, with 8 positions matching TRBD1. CDR1 is SGHTA and CDR2 is FQGNSA in the germline V gene. The J segment lost 3 bases and the V segment lost 5 bases, leaving 5 bases of the junction unmatched. The CDR3 runs to 14 residues. CDR3 nucleotide sequence: TGTGCCAGCAGCCCCACGGGACAGGACTATGGCTACACCTTC. Translating it yields CASSPTGQDYGYTF.

The gene calls are TRBV28 and TRBJ1-1; 8 nucleotides agree with TRBD1. Germline values: CDR1 MDHEN, CDR2 SYDVKM. With V trimmed by 2 bases and J by 12 bases, 20 bases remained unmatched. CDR3 length: 17 residues. CDR3: CASSLIRARQGTLWPFF. The CDR3 region has the DNA TGTGCCAGCAGTTTAATTCGCGCTCGACAGGGGACATTGTGGCCTTTCTTT.

Notes on this clone: The same CDR3 also results from other DNA sequences found in this sample. The chain employs TRBV18 and TRBJ1-6; D gene uncertain. The length of the CDR3 is 15 residues. Germline-derived CDR1 and CDR2 are KGHSH and LQKENI. Trimming took 0 bases from V and 5 from J, leaving 8 bases between them. The CDR3 nucleotides are TGTGCCAGCTCACCACCAGGGAGGGATAATTCACCCCTCCACTTT. Protein: CASSPPGRDNSPLHF. Filled out from reference TRBV18 and TRBJ1-6, the complete variable domain reads NAGVMQNPRHLVRRRGQEARLRCSPMKGHSHVYWYRQLPEEGLKFMVYLQKENIIDESGMPKERFSAEFPKEGPSILRIQQVVRGDSAAYFCASSPPGRDNSPLHFGNGTRLTVT.

In regard to this clone: Other DNA sequences in the same sample also yield this CDR3. The chain recombines TRBV11-2 with TRBJ2-7, with 7 bases that match TRBD1. CDR3 length equals 14 residues. Germline CDR1 is SGHAT and CDR2 is FQNNGV. V was clipped by 4 bases and J by 0 bases; unmatched bases: 3. The CDR3 loop is CASSSRDSSYEQYF. CDR3 nucleotide sequence: TGTGCCAGCAGCTCTCGGGACAGCTCCTACGAGCAGTACTTC. Variable domain in full (rest from reference TRBV11-2 and TRBJ2-7): EAGVAQSPRYKIIEKRQSVAFWCNPISGHATLYWYQQILGQGPKLLIQFQNNGVVDDSQLPKDRFSAERLKGVDSTLKIQPAKLEDSAVYLCASSSRDSSYEQYFGPGTRLTVT.

There are a few counts of this clone. Being one base from a much bigger clone, this may be a read error. Other DNA sequences of this sample code for an identical CDR3. The chain links TRBV6-1 to TRBJ2-5; TRBD2 matches at 12 bases. Germline V gene data show CDR1 as MNHNS and CDR2 as SASEGT. This CDR3 has 15 amino acids. V was clipped by 2 bases and J by 2 bases; unmatched bases: 0. For the CDR3, the DNA is TGTGCCAGCAGTGAACTAGCGGGAGGGCAAGAGACCCAGTACTTC. This translates into CASSELAGGQETQYF.

The chain combines TRBV30 with TRBJ2-2, with 8 bases lining up with TRBD1. CDR1 and CDR2 (germline): GTSNPN, SVGIG (reference sequence). V shed 4 bases, J shed 6 bases, and the junction held 13 bases outside the gene matches. The CDR3 is 16 residues long. CDR3 sequence reads: CAWKFPGGAGPGELFF. The CDR3 nucleotides are TGTGCCTGGAAATTCCCAGGGGGCGCGGGGCCCGGGGAGCTGTTTTTT.

CDR3 amino acids: CSVEDRTSGTQETQYF. As DNA, the CDR3 is TGCAGCGTTGAAGACCGGACTAGCGGGACCCAAGAGACCCAGTACTTC. This chain connects TRBV29-1 to TRBJ2-5, with TRBD2 matching over 12 bases. In germline, CDR1 is SQVTM, CDR2 ANQGSEA. CDR3 length equals 16 residues. Trimming took 0 bases from V and 1 from J; bases not matched to a gene: 3. The full variable domain, completed using reference TRBV29-1 and TRBJ2-5, is SAVISQKPSRDICQRGTSLTIQCQVDSQVTMMFWYRQQPGQSLTLIATANQGSEATYESGFVIDKFPISRPNLTFSTLTVSNMSPEDSSIYLCSVEDRTSGTQETQYFGPGTRLLVL.

This clone has only one observation. The rearrangement links TRBV12-5 to TRBJ1-2; 8 nucleotides agree with TRBD1. The V and J ends lost 0 bases and 3 bases, in that order; junction bases with no gene match: 6. Germline-derived CDR1 and CDR2 are LGHNT and FRNRAP. The CDR3 is 16 amino acids. CDR3 region: CASGLVLGTGYYGYTF. DNA of the CDR3: TGTGCTAGTGGTTTGGTACTCGGGACAGGCTACTATGGCTACACCTTC.

With regard to this clone: The junction departs from the called germline gene at one end, perhaps through a read error. The chain joins TRBV7-9 to TRBJ1-5; maybe TRBD1 (6 bases). The germline CDR1 and CDR2 sequences are SEHNR and FQNEAQ (reference sequence). The CDR3 sequence is 17 residues long. This chain's CDR3 is CASSLVGGRDSDQPQHF. The CDR3 nucleotides are TGTGCCAGCAGCTTAGTCGGGGGGCGTGATAGCGATCAGCCCCAGCATTTT.

The chain recombines TRBV7-2 with TRBJ2-7; 14 bases map to TRBD2. The length of the CDR3 is 14 residues. Trimming removed 3 bases from V and 9 bases from J; junction bases left unmatched: 4. Germline V gene data show CDR1 as SGHTA and CDR2 as FQGNSA. In DNA form, the CDR3 reads TGTGCCAGCAGCTTGACTAGCGGGAGGGCCGCGCAGTACTTC. Residues: CASSLTSGRAAQYF.

The V call is TRBV9, the J call TRBJ2-1, with 9 bases lining up with TRBD1. Germline-derived CDR1 and CDR2 are SGDLS and YYNGEE. The ends lost 2 bases at V and 1 base at J; junction bases unmatched: 10. This CDR3 has 18 amino acids. CDR3 region: CASSVRSTGGTSYNEQFF. The DNA for the CDR3 is TGTGCCAGCAGCGTCCGGTCGACAGGGGGGACTTCCTACAATGAGCAGTTCTTC. Complete variable domain (other parts from reference TRBV9 and TRBJ2-1): DSGVTQTPKHLITATGQRVTLRCSPRSGDLSVYWYQQSLDQGLQFLIQYYNGEERAKGNILERFSAQQFPDLHSELNLSSLELGDSALYFCASSVRSTGGTSYNEQFFGPGTRLTVL.

The rearrangement uses TRBV7-9 and TRBJ1-4; D is perhaps TRBD1 (6 bases). The CDR3 length is 14 residues. V lost 3 bases and J lost 11, with 16 bases in between. The germline gives CDR1 SEHNR, CDR2 FQNEAQ (reference sequence). DNA for the CDR3: TGTGCCAGCAGCTTGGACTCGGGGGGCCCTAAACTGTTTTTT. It translates to CASSLDSGGPKLFF.

The CDR3 DNA reads TGTGCCAGCAGCTTAGTTTTGCGGGGGGGCGGCACAGATACGCAGTATTTT. Its protein is CASSLVLRGGGTDTQYF. The V call is TRBV11-2, the J call TRBJ2-3; 9 bases fit TRBD2. J was trimmed by 1 base and V by 1 base; bases with no gene match: 6. CDR1 and CDR2 from the germline V gene are SGHAT and FQNNGV. The CDR3 is 17 amino acids. Using reference TRBV11-2 and TRBJ2-3 for the parts outside the CDR3, the full variable domain is EAGVAQSPRYKIIEKRQSVAFWCNPISGHATLYWYQQILGQGPKLLIQFQNNGVVDDSQLPKDRFSAERLKGVDSTLKIQPAKLEDSAVYLCASSLVLRGGGTDTQYFGPGTRLTVL.

V usage is TRBV19 and J usage is TRBJ1-5; 7 bases align to TRBD1. The junction had 15 bases not matched to a gene; V was cut back by 7 bases and J by 6 bases. The CDR3 has 16 amino acids. Per germline, CDR1 LNHDA and CDR2 SQIVND (reference sequence). The CDR3 protein is CASTANPTGLSQPQHF. The CDR3 nucleotides are TGTGCCAGTACCGCGAACCCGACAGGGTTATCTCAGCCCCAGCATTTT.

The chain is built from TRBV6-5 and TRBJ2-1, with D perhaps matching TRBD2 (5 bases). The CDR3 contains 15 residues. Trimming shortened V by 7 bases and J by 5 bases, and 18 bases separated the two germline ends. The germline V gene has CDR1 MNHEY and CDR2 SVGAGI. The DNA of the CDR3 is TGTGCCAGCATGATCGAAAACGAGGGTCACAATGAGCAGTTCTTC. Its translation: CASMIENEGHNEQFF.

The CDR3 spells CASSQQGAEGYTF. In nucleotides, the CDR3 is TGTGCCAGCAGCCAACAGGGGGCCGAGGGCTACACCTTC. The rearrangement uses TRBV14 and TRBJ1-2; TRBD1 matches at 8 bases. The CDR3 extends over 13 amino acids. V was clipped by 2 bases and J by 8 bases; unmatched bases: 4. Germline V gene data show CDR1 as SGHDN and CDR2 as FVKESK.

The chain combines TRBV6-2 or TRBV6-3 with TRBJ2-7; the match to TRBD1 covers 10 bases. Unmatched junction bases numbered 3, after V lost 5 bases and J lost 5 bases. Germline values: CDR1 MNHEY, CDR2 SVGEGT. The CDR3 has 13 amino acids. The CDR3 nucleotides are TGTGCCAGCAGTGCGGACAGGGGGGACGAGCAGTACTTC. As protein: CASSADRGDEQYF.

The rearrangement links TRBV2 to TRBJ1-1; no definite D call. Germline V CDR1 and CDR2: SNHLY, FYNNEI. The CDR3 contains 13 residues. V shed 7 bases and J shed 1 base, with 10 bases lying between them. Here the CDR3 reads CASNRFPNTEAFF. The CDR3 coding sequence is TGTGCCAGCAATCGGTTCCCGAACACTGAAGCTTTCTTT. The entire variable domain, with the rest obtained from reference TRBV2 and TRBJ1-1, is as follows: EPEVTQTPSHQVTQMGQEVILRCVPISNHLYFYWYRQILGQKVEFLVSFYNNEISEKSEIFDDQFSVERPDGSNFTLKIRSTKLEDSAMYFCASNRFPNTEAFFGQGTRLTVV.

The chain employs TRBV11-2 and TRBJ2-1, with 7 bases lining up with TRBD2. Per the germline V gene, CDR1 is SGHAT and CDR2 is FQNNGV. V trimming: 2 bases; J trimming: 5 bases; junction bases outside the gene matches: 12. The CDR3 consists of 17 residues. CDR3 DNA: TGTGCCAGCAGCTTATCCCTGCTCCGCGGGGGACACAATGAGCAGTTCTTC. It yields the protein CASSLSLLRGGHNEQFF.

The chain joins TRBV5-1 to TRBJ2-7; 8 bases fit TRBD1. V shed 3 bases, J shed 4 bases, and the junction held 9 bases outside the gene matches. Germline V CDR1 and CDR2: SGHRS, YFSETQ. The CDR3 has 15 residues. The CDR3 coding sequence is TGCGCCAGCAGCTCCGGACAGGGACTCGCTTACGAGCAGTACTTC. This sequence encodes CASSSGQGLAYEQYF.